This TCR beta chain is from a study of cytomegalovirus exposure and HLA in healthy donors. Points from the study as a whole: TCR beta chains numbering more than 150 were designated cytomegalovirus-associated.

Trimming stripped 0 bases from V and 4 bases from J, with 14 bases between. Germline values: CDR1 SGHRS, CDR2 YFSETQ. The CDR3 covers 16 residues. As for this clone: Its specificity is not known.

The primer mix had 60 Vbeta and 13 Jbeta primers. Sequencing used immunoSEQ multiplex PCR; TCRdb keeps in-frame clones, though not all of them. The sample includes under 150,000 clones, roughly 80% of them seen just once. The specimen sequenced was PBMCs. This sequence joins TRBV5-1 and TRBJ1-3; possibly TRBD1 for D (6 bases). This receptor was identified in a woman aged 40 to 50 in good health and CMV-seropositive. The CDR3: CASSLGGQRAGNTIYF. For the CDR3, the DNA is TGCGCCAGCAGCTTGGGAGGACAGAGGGCGGGAAACACCATATATTTT.